Included here is one T cell receptor (beta chain) sequence, with context. What it recognizes is unknown. The ends lost 11 bases at V and 5 bases at J; junction bases unmatched: 7. The CDR3 runs 12 residues. Germline V CDR1 and CDR2: ENHRY, SYGVKD. This specimen belongs to a study of T-cell memory formation after mild COVID-19. In the study overall: Clustering of TCRs was largely donor specific. Overall study findings and caveats: Clones that contracted clustered mainly in CM and EM if CD4+ and in EMRA if CD8+. A subset of responding clones appeared in pre-infection memory, suggesting cross-reactive memory joined. The authors left the SARS-CoV-2 specificity of second-wave clones peaking on day 37 unconfirmed.

TCRdb ran MiXCR on the 5' RACE reads and lists one entry per CDR3 protein. The table has around 340,000 distinct CDR3 sequences, 20% to 25% seen once. The source is an adult woman who had mild COVID-19 (a few samples of this study predate the infection). Cell type and time point are not known. The rearrangement joins TRBV10-3 to TRBJ2-7, with 9 bases lining up with TRBD1. Source material: PBMCs or a T cell subset sorted from them (not recorded which). CDR3 protein: CAATGTGNEQYF. CDR3 nucleotides: TGTGCCGCAACCGGGACAGGGAACGAGCAGTACTTC.